This T cell receptor (beta chain) stems from a study of blood T cell repertoires in COVID-19. Whole-study context: PBMCs, B-cell-depleted T cells, or T cells were the source of the cDNA or gDNA that made up the material.

Authors' methods: Nucleated cell number was recorded as an estimate derived from reference gene primer amplification. Sequencing was performed with immunoSEQ multiplex PCR; in TCRdb, only in-frame clones are kept and a portion is missing. Clonal size and the V and J genes are those of that table, whereas D and trimming came from the DNA. This table holds about 250,000 clones, roughly 77% found once. The V and J ends lost 1 base and 2 bases, in that order; junction bases with no gene match: 3. This CDR3 spans 15 amino acids. Germline V gives CDR1 SGHNT, CDR2 YYREEE (reference sequence). Sequenced input: peripheral blood. This TCR derives from a woman of 80 years or more with acute or convalescent COVID-19. V usage is TRBV5-4 and J usage is TRBJ2-1; 7 positions agree with TRBD1. For the CDR3, the DNA is TGTGCCAGCAGCTTGCTAGACAGGGCCTACAATGAGCAGTTCTTC. This sequence encodes CASSLLDRAYNEQFF.